This T cell receptor (beta chain) was identified during a study of human T cells and chemical hapten exposure. Study as a whole: Patch testing was performed with 0.01% DPC on the upper back, with reading at 6 days.

This clonotype has only a few counts. The library tagged each cDNA molecule with unique molecular identifiers. TCRdb re-called the RACE reads with MiXCR, one entry per CDR3 protein. The sample has under 300,000 distinct CDR3 sequences, roughly 7.4% seen once. Sample time point: pre-sensitization, week 0. Indicated treatment: therapeutic diphenylcyclopropenone sensitization with weekly scalp DPC. The total RNA was obtained from whole blood that was not fractionated. In germline, CDR1 is SEHNR, CDR2 FQNEAQ (reference sequence). J gave up 9 bases and V 5 bases, and 9 bases lay outside the gene matches. CDR3 length: 16 residues.

Sequenced here: whole blood, sampled in connection with sensitization to the hapten diphenylcyclopropenone (DPC). The V call is TRBV7-9, the J call TRBJ1-6; 11 bases fit TRBD1. The source is a young man with alopecia areata. Some clones in this sample may be carry-over from other donors' samples. The CDR3 loop is CASSISSGTGGSPLHF. CDR3 coding DNA: TGTGCCAGCAGCATATCATCCGGGACAGGGGGTTCACCCCTCCACTTT.